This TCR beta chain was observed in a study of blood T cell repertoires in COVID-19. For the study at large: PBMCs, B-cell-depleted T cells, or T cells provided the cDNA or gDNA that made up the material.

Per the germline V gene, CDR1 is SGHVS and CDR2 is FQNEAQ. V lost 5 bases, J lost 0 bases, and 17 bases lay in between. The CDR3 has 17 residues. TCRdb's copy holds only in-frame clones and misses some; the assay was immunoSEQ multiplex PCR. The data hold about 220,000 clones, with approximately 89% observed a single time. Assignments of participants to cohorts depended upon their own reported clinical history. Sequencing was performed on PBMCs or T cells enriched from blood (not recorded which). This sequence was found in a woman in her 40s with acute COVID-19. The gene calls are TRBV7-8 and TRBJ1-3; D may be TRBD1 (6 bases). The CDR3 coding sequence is TGTGCCAGCAGCCTTATCCGTAGGGGGAGCTCTGGAAACACCATATATTTT. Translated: CASSLIRRGSSGNTIYF.